The 11 T cell receptor beta chains presented below share a single source sample, sequenced in a study of T cell responses to AZD1222 COVID-19 vaccine. Generated by immunoSEQ multiplex PCR, the TCRdb table keeps only in-frame clones and is missing some. The repertoire consists of about 110,000 clones, with about four fifths occurring once and the leading ten covering roughly 9%. The sequences come from peripheral blood, collected on day 0 of AZD1222 vaccination. The receptors originated from an adult in good health.

This clone has a single count. The chain couples TRBV19 to TRBJ1-2; D is unclear. V lost 4 bases and J lost 5, with 14 bases in between. Per germline, CDR1 LNHDA and CDR2 SQIVND (reference sequence). The CDR3 consists of 14 residues. The CDR3 DNA reads TGTGCCAGTAGTAGCCCGGAACCTTTATATGGCTACACCTTC. Translating it yields CASSSPEPLYGYTF.

The chain carries TRBV28 and TRBJ2-7, with TRBD1 as a possible D gene (5 bases). Per the germline V gene, CDR1 is MDHEN and CDR2 is SYDVKM. The CDR3 totals 15 residues. With 3 bases removed from V and 0 bases from J, the gap between germline ends came to 12 bases. This CDR3 is CASSLGQTYSYEQYF. In DNA form, the CDR3 reads TGTGCCAGCAGTTTGGGGCAGACTTACTCCTACGAGCAGTACTTC.

The chain couples TRBV19 to TRBJ1-1; D perhaps matches TRBD1 (5 bases). Trimming shortened V by 8 bases and J by 1 base, and 17 bases separated the two germline ends. This CDR3 has 15 amino acids. The germline gives CDR1 LNHDA, CDR2 SQIVND (reference sequence). In nucleotides, the CDR3 is TGTGCCAGTTTTGGATGGGGGGAGGGGAACACTGAAGCTTTCTTT. Translation gives CASFGWGEGNTEAFF.

The chain recombines TRBV9 with TRBJ2-3; 11 bases line up with TRBD2. V was pared by 0 bases and J by 1 base, with 4 bases of the junction left unmatched. The CDR3 has 17 amino acids. CDR1 and CDR2 (germline): SGDLS, YYNGEE. This chain's CDR3 is CASSVGASGGRTDTQYF. CDR3 DNA sequence: TGTGCCAGCAGCGTAGGGGCTAGCGGGGGGCGCACAGATACGCAGTATTTT.

The CDR3 sequence: CASSREQGQQQYF. The CDR3 DNA reads as TGTGCCAGTAGTCGGGAACAGGGCCAACAGCAGTACTTC. J is TRBJ2-7 and V is TRBV19; D is possibly TRBD1 (6 bases). The CDR3 is made up of 13 amino acids. V lost 5 bases and J lost 8, with 16 bases in between. Germline CDR1 reads LNHDA; CDR2 reads SQIVND (reference sequence).

V and J are TRBV19 and TRBJ1-3, with a possible D match to TRBD1 (6 bases). The V and J ends lost 6 bases and 0 bases respectively, with 15 bases between them. The CDR3 runs 16 residues. The germline gives CDR1 LNHDA, CDR2 SQIVND (reference sequence). CDR3 in DNA: TGTGCCAGTAGCACCGGGACATTTATCTCTGGAAACACCATATATTTT. Protein sequence: CASSTGTFISGNTIYF.

Here the CDR3 reads CASSFAGAETQYF. CDR3 nucleotide sequence: TGTGCCAGCAGCTTCGCTGGAGCAGAGACCCAGTACTTC. The chain uses TRBV11-3 and TRBJ2-5; D not certain. V lost 3 bases and J 4 bases, leaving 9 bases between the germline ends. Germline loops: CDR1 SGHNT, CDR2 YENEEA. There are 13 residues in the CDR3.

V gene TRBV6-5 combines with J gene TRBJ2-7, with D perhaps TRBD2 (6 bases). The V gene's germline CDR1 is MNHEY and CDR2 SVGAGI. V lost 8 bases, J lost 3 bases, and 20 bases lay in between. The CDR3 has 15 amino acids. CDR3 protein: CASANEAGIIYEQYF. In DNA form, the CDR3 reads TGTGCCAGCGCGAACGAGGCGGGAATTATCTACGAGCAGTACTTC.

The chain carries TRBV27 and TRBJ1-4; D remains ambiguous. V gave up 6 bases and J gave up 6 bases, with 14 bases separating them. The CDR3 is 14 residues long. Germline CDR1 and CDR2: MNHEY and SMNVEV (reference sequence). CDR3 loop: CASSHNGPYEKLFF. The CDR3 bases are TGTGCCAGCAGCCACAACGGGCCCTATGAAAAACTGTTTTTT.

This sequence joins TRBV4-3 and TRBJ2-7, with D tentatively TRBD2 (5 bases). Trimming took off 7 bases at V and 9 bases at J, with 22 bases between the two ends. This CDR3 is built from 14 residues. Germline-derived CDR1 and CDR2 are LGHNA and YSLEER. In DNA form, the CDR3 reads TGCGCCAGCACTCCCGGACTGTCTCCGGGCGGGCAGTACTTC. It translates to CASTPGLSPGGQYF.

V is TRBV28 and J is TRBJ1-1; a weak D match, TRBD1 (5 bases). The CDR3 has 12 amino acids. V gave up 6 bases and J gave up 7 bases, with 12 bases separating them. Germline V gene data show CDR1 as MDHEN and CDR2 as SYDVKM. This CDR3 is CASREAGGEAFF. Written as DNA, the CDR3 is TGTGCCAGCAGGGAGGCGGGGGGTGAAGCTTTCTTT.